A single sample gave rise to the 14 T cell receptor beta chains below, sequenced in a study of shared clonotypes between healthy human individuals. Method: immunoSEQ multiplex PCR; TCRdb's copy keeps in-frame clones and lacks some. The repertoire holds millions of clones, with more than 90% as singletons. The sequenced material came from naive CD4+ T cells sorted from blood. This sample's subset: CD45RA+ positively selected. These receptors all stem from a man aged 18 to 29 in good health.

The chain joins TRBV5-1 to TRBJ2-3; D could derive from TRBD1 or TRBD2 (6 bases each). Germline V gene data show CDR1 as SGHRS and CDR2 as YFSETQ. The CDR3 loop spans 17 amino acids. Trimming stripped 4 bases from V and 2 bases from J, with 20 bases between. In DNA form, the CDR3 reads TGCGCCAGCAGCCGGACCTCATGGGGGGCCACCACAGATACGCAGTATTTT. Its protein product is CASSRTSWGATTDTQYF.

The rearrangement links TRBV5-1 to TRBJ2-3; 10 bases map to TRBD2. The CDR3 is 15 residues long. V lost 5 bases, J lost 2 bases, and 5 bases stayed unmatched. Per the germline V gene, CDR1 is SGHRS and CDR2 is YFSETQ. The CDR3 DNA sequence: TGCGCCAGCAGTACGACTAGCGGGCCCACAGATACGCAGTATTTT. Translated, it gives CASSTTSGPTDTQYF.

This rearrangement joins TRBV29-1 to TRBJ2-1, with 8 bases lining up with TRBD2. CDR3 length equals 13 residues. Germline CDR1 reads SQVTM; CDR2 reads ANQGSEA. V shed 7 bases, J shed 1 base, and the junction held 3 bases outside the gene matches. CDR3 loop: CSGQRESYNEQFF. CDR3 nucleotides: TGCAGCGGCCAGCGGGAGTCCTACAATGAGCAGTTCTTC.

The rearrangement uses TRBV11-2 and TRBJ1-1; TRBD1 is a possible D gene (5 bases). The CDR3 covers 15 residues. Germline CDR1 reads SGHAT; CDR2 reads FQNNGV. V was cut by 5 bases and J by 1 base, with 14 bases left in between. This chain's CDR3 is CASSPSGLPNTEAFF. DNA of the CDR3: TGTGCCAGCAGCCCCTCGGGACTCCCGAACACTGAAGCTTTCTTT.

This chain links TRBV4-1 with TRBJ2-3, with 9 bases that match TRBD2. Trimming removed 7 bases from V and 2 bases from J; junction bases left unmatched: 1. There are 13 residues in the CDR3. In germline, CDR1 is MGHRA, CDR2 YSYEKL. The CDR3 sequence: CASTSGNTDTQYF. The CDR3, as DNA: TGCGCCAGCACTAGCGGGAACACAGATACGCAGTATTTT.

This clone occurred once. V and J are TRBV10-3 and TRBJ2-3; 11 nucleotides line up with TRBD2. CDR3 length: 16 residues. Trimming removed 3 bases from V and 2 bases from J; junction bases left unmatched: 4. Germline V gene lookup returns CDR1 ENHRY and CDR2 SYGVKD. CDR3 amino acids: CAISDRLAGNTDTQYF. DNA for the CDR3: TGTGCCATCAGTGATCGACTAGCGGGGAACACAGATACGCAGTATTTT.

This clone was seen once. The genes are TRBV6-5 and TRBJ1-5, with 10 bases identical to TRBD1. Germline CDR1 is MNHEY and CDR2 is SVGAGI. Trimming took 4 bases from V and 5 from J; bases not matched to a gene: 5. The CDR3 is 15 amino acids. CDR3: CASSLTGGPDQPQHF. As DNA, the CDR3 is TGTGCCAGCAGTTTGACAGGGGGCCCAGATCAGCCCCAGCATTTT.

J is TRBJ1-2 and V is TRBV4-1; TRBD1 matches at 7 bases. J lost 8 bases, V lost 0 bases, and 3 bases had no gene match. This CDR3 spans 13 amino acids. Germline CDR1 MGHRA, CDR2 YSYEKL. The CDR3 nucleotides are TGCGCCAGCAGCCAAGAGACAGGGAGAGGCTACACCTTC. It specifies CASSQETGRGYTF.

CDR3 in DNA: TGTGCCAGCAGCTACCCATTGGGGGAGCAGTACTTC. It codes for CASSYPLGEQYF. The rearrangement uses TRBV7-9 and TRBJ2-7; no clear D. Germline V gene sequence: CDR1 SEHNR, CDR2 FQNEAQ (reference sequence). With 4 bases removed from V and 7 bases from J, the gap between germline ends came to 11 bases. The CDR3 has 12 amino acids.

The chain couples TRBV5-1 to TRBJ2-2; D possibly corresponds to TRBD1 (6 bases). CDR3 size: 15 residues. V was shortened by 0 bases and J by 4 bases, with 10 bases between the two germline ends. CDR1 and CDR2 (germline): SGHRS, YFSETQ. This CDR3 is CASSLEAGATGELFF. The CDR3 bases are TGCGCCAGCAGCTTGGAGGCAGGGGCCACCGGGGAGCTGTTTTTT.

The chain links TRBV14 to TRBJ2-1; 11 nucleotides align to TRBD2. The J segment lost 7 bases and the V segment lost 4 bases, leaving 12 bases of the junction unmatched. This CDR3 has 17 residues. Germline V gives CDR1 SGHDN, CDR2 FVKESK. In DNA form, the CDR3 reads TGTGCCAGCAGCCCTTTAAATATAGCGGGGGGGCCGAATGAGCAGTTCTTC. Its protein product is CASSPLNIAGGPNEQFF.

With regard to this clone: Distinct nucleotide sequences in the sample also encode this CDR3. The J gene is TRBJ2-5, the V gene TRBV5-1; 11 bases match TRBD1. Trimming at V came to 5 bases and at J to 2 bases, leaving 5 bases not matched to a gene. From germline, CDR1 is SGHRS and CDR2 YFSETQ. The CDR3 runs 15 residues. CDR3 sequence reads: CASSFGTGGQETQYF. The CDR3 DNA reads as TGCGCCAGCAGTTTCGGGACAGGGGGACAAGAGACCCAGTACTTC.

Notes on this clone: This sample also contains other DNA sequences that code for the same CDR3. The rearrangement joins TRBV5-1 to TRBJ1-2; D gene unclear. Germline lookup yields CDR1 SGHRS and CDR2 YFSETQ. The CDR3 runs to 14 residues. V gave up 0 bases and J gave up 8 bases, with 14 bases separating them. CDR3 region: CASSLESGVDGYTF. The CDR3 coding sequence is TGCGCCAGCAGCTTGGAGTCGGGAGTAGACGGCTACACCTTC.

The rearrangement uses TRBV19 and TRBJ1-4; tentative D call: TRBD1 (5 bases). CDR3 length: 17 amino acids. Germline V gene data show CDR1 as LNHDA and CDR2 as SQIVND (reference sequence). The V end was cut by 7 bases, the J end by 7 bases, with 25 bases between. The CDR3 DNA is TGTGCCAGTACTCTCCTAGGACGGCGGTCGGGGGGTGAAAAACTGTTTTTT. It is translated as CASTLLGRRSGGEKLFF.